Shown below are 29 T cell receptor beta chains from a single sample sequenced in a study of T cells in Graves' hyperthyroidism and ophthalmopathy (dated by TCRdb to between 2018 and 2021). Library preparation used multiplex PCR. The instrument was an Illumina HiSeq 2000. The TCR beta CDR3 regions were amplified from the RNA transcripts. The first round of RT-PCR for the TCR CDR3 was performed with the HTBI primer set and the Qiagen OneStep RT-PCR kit. Through fastp at Q25 and MiXCR, TCRdb rebuilt clones from the public reads, retaining in-frame beta chains. Rows with a matching CDR3 protein are joined into one entry that keeps the most common DNA and genes. Present in this sample are 400,000 to 600,000 distinct CDR3 sequences, less than 25% of which were seen just once. The top ten hold roughly 29% of the sample. Material: blood. These receptors came from a man aged 18 to 30 with Graves' hyperthyroidism.

Many counts were recorded for this clonotype. The rearrangement joins TRBV12-3 or TRBV12-4 to TRBJ2-5; 9 nucleotides match TRBD2. Unmatched junction bases numbered 9, after V lost 6 bases and J lost 4 bases. The CDR3 sequence is 15 residues long. DNA for the CDR3: TGTGCCAGCAGCCCCGGGACTAGCCCGGCAGAGACCCAGTACTTC. Its protein product is CASSPGTSPAETQYF.

The genes are TRBV6-4 and TRBJ1-2; D not certain. The CDR3 is 14 amino acids. Germline values: CDR1 MRHNA, CDR2 SNTAGT. V was shortened by 9 bases and J by 0 bases, with 14 bases between the two germline ends. This CDR3 reads CARPWAASNYGYTF. CDR3 bases: TGTGCCAGACCTTGGGCAGCATCTAACTATGGCTACACCTTC.

V gene TRBV7-2 combines with J gene TRBJ2-5; 12 bases align to TRBD2. The CDR3 has 16 residues. CDR1 is SGHTA and CDR2 is FQGNSA in the germline V gene. The J segment lost 4 bases and the V segment lost 3 bases, leaving 6 bases of the junction unmatched. The CDR3 loop reads CASSLRTSGIRETQYF. The CDR3, as DNA: TGTGCCAGCAGCTTGAGGACTAGCGGGATTCGAGAGACCCAGTACTTC.

This clonotype was counted ten times or more. This chain uses TRBV2 with TRBJ1-2; 8 nucleotides align to TRBD1. Trimming cost V 8 bases and J 6 bases; bases outside gene matches: 2. This CDR3 contains 11 residues. The germline V gene encodes CDR1 SNHLY and CDR2 FYNNEI. This CDR3 reads CASGQGDGYTF. DNA for the CDR3: TGTGCCAGCGGACAGGGAGATGGCTACACCTTC.

To note about this clonotype: A read error is possible here, since a much larger clone lies one base away. This chain uses TRBV28 with TRBJ1-5, with TRBD1 matching over 7 bases. J lost 0 bases, V lost 8 bases, and 1 base had no gene match. This CDR3 is 13 amino acids long. Per the germline V gene, CDR1 is MDHEN and CDR2 is SYDVKM. The CDR3 nucleotides are TGTGCCAGCGACAGGGATAGCAATCAGCCCCAGCATTTT. Protein sequence: CASDRDSNQPQHF. The entire variable domain, with the rest obtained from reference TRBV28 and TRBJ1-5, is as follows: DVKVTQSSRYLVKRTGEKVFLECVQDMDHENMFWYRQDPGLGLRLIYFSYDVKMKEKGDIPEGYSVSREKKERFSLILESASTNQTSMYLCASDRDSNQPQHFGDGTRLSIL.

This clonotype was counted a few times. The gene calls are TRBV30 and TRBJ1-2, with D possibly TRBD1 on 5 matching bases. V gave up 5 bases and J gave up 0 bases, with 13 bases separating them. Germline CDR1 and CDR2: GTSNPN and SVGIG (reference sequence). The CDR3 totals 14 residues. CDR3 in amino acids: CAWGRGAPNYGYTF. The CDR3 DNA reads TGTGCCTGGGGAAGAGGGGCGCCTAACTATGGCTACACCTTC.

About this clonotype: At one end the junction does not follow the germline gene, possibly because of a read error. J is TRBJ2-7 and V is TRBV12-3 or TRBV12-4; D possibly matches TRBD1 or TRBD2 (5 bases each). This CDR3 comprises 15 residues. CDR3 region: CASSQAEGSSYEQYF. The DNA for the CDR3 is TGCGCCAGCAGCCAAGCCGAGGGGTCCTCCTACGAGCAGTACTTC.

This clonotype was seen at least ten times. V is TRBV2 and J is TRBJ2-2; possibly TRBD1 for D (5 bases). Germline CDR1 reads SNHLY; CDR2 reads FYNNEI. The CDR3 spans 12 residues. V was shortened by 7 bases and J by 6 bases, with 9 bases between the two germline ends. CDR3 in amino acids: CASKGSAGELFF. In DNA, the CDR3 is TGTGCCAGCAAGGGGTCTGCCGGGGAGCTGTTTTTT.

Ten or more counts support this clonotype. The chain links TRBV7-2 to TRBJ2-5, with 8 bases lining up with TRBD1. This CDR3 comprises 14 residues. J gave up 1 base and V 3 bases, and 1 base lay outside the gene matches. The germline CDR1 and CDR2 sequences are SGHTA and FQGNSA. The CDR3 DNA reads as TGTGCCAGCAGCTTTGACAGGGGCCAAGAGACCCAGTACTTC. Translating gives CASSFDRGQETQYF. Looking up the rest from reference TRBV7-2 and TRBJ2-5 gives the full variable domain: GAGVSQSPSNKVTEKGKDVELRCDPISGHTALYWYRQSLGQGLEFLIYFQGNSAPDKSGLPSDRFSAERTGGSVSTLTIQRTQQEDSAVYLCASSFDRGQETQYFGPGTRLLVL.

At least ten counts were recorded for this clonotype. The rearrangement links TRBV12-3 or TRBV12-4 to TRBJ1-1; 9 nucleotides agree with TRBD1. This CDR3 has 15 residues. V shed 6 bases and J 1 base; nucleotides not matched to a gene: 6. CDR3 in amino acids: CASRTRQGGNTEAFF. CDR3 DNA: TGTGCCAGCAGGACCCGACAGGGGGGGAACACTGAAGCTTTCTTT.

This clonotype came up a few times. The genes are TRBV12-3 or TRBV12-4 and TRBJ1-2, with 9 bases matching TRBD1. The CDR3 has 17 amino acids. J lost 5 bases, V lost 4 bases, and 14 bases had no gene match. This CDR3 reads CASSSSSAGQGGYGYTF. In DNA, the CDR3 is TGTGCCAGCAGTTCGTCCTCCGCGGGACAGGGCGGGTATGGCTACACCTTC.

In this sample, this clonotype turned up a few times. The rearrangement uses TRBV12-3 or TRBV12-4 and TRBJ2-5, with D possibly TRBD1 on 6 matching bases. The V end was cut by 2 bases, the J end by 2 bases, with 18 bases between. This CDR3 spans 17 amino acids. CDR3 nucleotides: TGTGCCAGCAGTTTAAGTCGGGACACAAGACTTCAAGAGACCCAGTACTTC. Translated: CASSLSRDTRLQETQYF.

This clonotype was recorded at least ten times. The chain uses TRBV27 and TRBJ2-7; 7 bases map to TRBD2. V gave up 3 bases and J gave up 2 bases; unmatched junction bases: 4. Germline values: CDR1 MNHEY, CDR2 SMNVEV (reference sequence). This CDR3 has 14 amino acids. The CDR3 DNA sequence: TGTGCCAGCAGTTTTGCAGCGGGGACCTACGAGCAGTACTTC. Encoded protein: CASSFAAGTYEQYF.

The chain carries TRBV6-5 and TRBJ2-3; no clear D. Trimming shortened V by 6 bases and J by 5 bases, and 9 bases separated the two germline ends. This CDR3 contains 12 residues. The V gene's germline CDR1 is MNHEY and CDR2 SVGAGI. The CDR3 loop is CASSLPLDTQYF. The CDR3 DNA reads TGTGCCAGCAGCTTACCCCTAGATACGCAGTATTTT.

At least ten counts were recorded for this clonotype. This chain joins TRBV12-3 or TRBV12-4 and TRBJ1-1; a weak D match, TRBD1 (5 bases). Trimming removed 3 bases at V and 2 bases at J, with 16 bases between. CDR3 size: 16 residues. The CDR3 nucleotides are TGTGCCAGCAGTTTTAGGTTGGGGACGGTAAACACTGAAGCTTTCTTT. Protein: CASSFRLGTVNTEAFF.

This clonotype was seen only a few times. V is TRBV19 and J is TRBJ1-5; 9 bases match TRBD1. The germline CDR1 and CDR2 sequences are LNHDA and SQIVND (reference sequence). CDR3 length: 18 residues. J gave up 0 bases and V 2 bases, and 8 bases lay outside the gene matches. The CDR3 nucleotides are TGTGCCAGTAGTATAATGGGACAGGGAATTTATAGCAATCAGCCCCAGCATTTT. This codes for CASSIMGQGIYSNQPQHF.

This clonotype was picked up many times. The chain uses TRBV19 and TRBJ2-7; TRBD1 aligns across 8 bases. Germline CDR1 and CDR2: LNHDA and SQIVND (reference sequence). The trim removed 5 bases at V and 3 bases at J, leaving 9 bases unmatched. The CDR3 sequence is 15 residues long. As DNA, the CDR3 is TGTGCCAGTAGTCCCCAGGACAGGGCCTACTACGAGCAGTACTTC. It codes for CASSPQDRAYYEQYF. The whole variable domain, remainder taken from reference TRBV19 and TRBJ2-7, is DGGITQSPKYLFRKEGQNVTLSCEQNLNHDAMYWYRQDPGQGLRLIYYSQIVNDFQKGDIAEGYSVSREKKESFPLTVTSAQKNPTAFYLCASSPQDRAYYEQYFGPGTRLTVT.

This clonotype was observed a few times. Since a much larger clone is just one base distant, this may be a read error. This CDR3 is missing its conserved last phenylalanine or tryptophan, likely due to a read error. The chain links TRBV19 to TRBJ1-1; TRBD1 matches at 11 bases. CDR3 length: 13 residues. V lost 8 bases, J lost 6 bases, and 5 bases stayed unmatched. Germline V lookup: CDR1 LNHDA, CDR2 SQIVND (reference sequence). CDR3 region: CASRSGQGAEAFS. In nucleotides, the CDR3 is TGTGCCAGTCGCTCGGGACAGGGGGCTGAAGCTTTCTCT.

This clonotype has ten or more counts. The chain couples TRBV6-1 to TRBJ2-4; no clear D gene. This CDR3 has 13 amino acids. Trimming stripped 0 bases from V and 4 bases from J, with 4 bases between. Germline loops: CDR1 MNHNS, CDR2 SASEGT. In nucleotides, the CDR3 is TGTGCCAGCAGTGAAGCCGGGAAAAACATTCAGTACTTC. Translated: CASSEAGKNIQYF.

The chain uses TRBV6-1 and TRBJ2-5; D possibly matches TRBD1 or TRBD2 (5 bases each). V lost 10 bases to trimming and J lost 0 bases, with 12 bases between them. Germline V gives CDR1 MNHNS, CDR2 SASEGT. This CDR3 is built from 13 residues. CDR3 amino acids: CATARDHQETQYF. In DNA, the CDR3 is TGTGCCACCGCCAGGGACCACCAAGAGACCCAGTACTTC.

The sample holds many counts of this clonotype. The gene calls are TRBV20-1 and TRBJ2-5, with 10 nucleotides matching TRBD1. Unmatched junction bases numbered 3, after V lost 6 bases and J lost 5 bases. The CDR3 spans 12 residues. Germline V gene lookup returns CDR1 DFQATT and CDR2 SNEGSKA (reference sequence). CDR3 in amino acids: CSATGGQETQYF. As DNA, the CDR3 is TGCAGTGCGACAGGGGGCCAGGAGACCCAGTACTTC.

V is TRBV2 and J is TRBJ2-6; D assignment may be TRBD1 or TRBD2 (5 bases each). CDR1 is SNHLY and CDR2 is FYNNEI in the germline V gene. The ends were cut back, 4 bases at V and 4 bases at J, with 14 bases in the middle. This CDR3 is built from 16 residues. CDR3 protein: CASSVGRNPGANVLTF. Written as DNA, the CDR3 is TGTGCCAGCAGTGTGGGACGGAACCCGGGGGCCAACGTCCTGACTTTC.

This clonotype was observed at least ten times. The gene calls are TRBV27 and TRBJ1-5, with D unclear. The ends were cut back, 0 bases at V and 5 bases at J, with 5 bases in the middle. This CDR3 has 13 amino acids. CDR1 and CDR2 from the germline V gene are MNHEY and SMNVEV (reference sequence). CDR3: CASSLSSYQPQHF. As DNA, the CDR3 is TGTGCCAGCAGTTTATCGTCTTATCAGCCCCAGCATTTT.

This clonotype was counted at least ten times. The chain employs TRBV7-2 and TRBJ2-5; TRBD1 matches at 7 bases. This CDR3 contains 13 residues. The germline gives CDR1 SGHTA, CDR2 FQGNSA. The V segment lost 3 bases and the J segment 3 bases; nucleotides outside the gene matches: 1. The CDR3 here is CASSFDREETQYF. DNA of the CDR3: TGTGCCAGCAGCTTTGACAGGGAAGAGACCCAGTACTTC. The variable domain in full, completed from reference TRBV7-2 and TRBJ2-5, reads GAGVSQSPSNKVTEKGKDVELRCDPISGHTALYWYRQSLGQGLEFLIYFQGNSAPDKSGLPSDRFSAERTGGSVSTLTIQRTQQEDSAVYLCASSFDREETQYFGPGTRLLVL.

This clonotype was seen repeatedly, ten times or more. The J gene is TRBJ1-1, the V gene TRBV2, with TRBD1 as a possible D gene (5 bases). The germline V gene has CDR1 SNHLY and CDR2 FYNNEI. The CDR3 loop spans 15 amino acids. V was pared by 5 bases and J by 0 bases, with 13 bases between. CDR3 in DNA: TGTGCCAGCAGTTTTTCTAGGGACCTGAACACTGAAGCTTTCTTT. Translated, it gives CASSFSRDLNTEAFF.

This clonotype was seen ten or more times. The V call is TRBV30, the J call TRBJ1-1; D gene uncertain. Germline loops: CDR1 GTSNPN, CDR2 SVGIG (reference sequence). Trimming pared 1 base from V and 0 bases from J, leaving 9 bases between. There are 14 residues in the CDR3. The CDR3 region has the DNA TGTGCCTGGAGTGCATACACCATGAACACTGAAGCTTTCTTT. This gives the protein CAWSAYTMNTEAFF. Full variable domain (rest looked up from reference TRBV30 and TRBJ1-1): SQTIHQWPATLVQPVGSPLSLECTVEGTSNPNLYWYRQAAGRGLQLLFYSVGIGQISSEVPQNLSASRPQDRQFILSSKKLLLSDSGFYLCAWSAYTMNTEAFFGQGTRLTVV.

This sequence joins TRBV28 and TRBJ1-1; D gene ambiguous. Trimming stripped 5 bases from V and 3 bases from J, with 10 bases between. The germline CDR1 and CDR2 sequences are MDHEN and SYDVKM. The CDR3 length is 13 residues. The CDR3 DNA sequence: TGTGCCAGCAGTCACATATGGTACACTGAAGCTTTCTTT. It codes for CASSHIWYTEAFF.

This clonotype was found once. The chain uses TRBV10-3 and TRBJ2-7, with TRBD1 identical over 10 bases. The germline gives CDR1 ENHRY, CDR2 SYGVKD. V lost 6 bases, J lost 9 bases, and 14 bases stayed unmatched. The CDR3 extends over 15 amino acids. The CDR3 loop reads CAIRDTGTGALGQYF. As DNA, the CDR3 is TGTGCCATCAGGGATACCGGGACAGGGGCTCTGGGGCAGTACTTC.

This clonotype was detected many times. V and J are TRBV12-3 or TRBV12-4 and TRBJ1-1; 7 positions agree with TRBD1. This CDR3 comprises 13 residues. V shed 5 bases, J shed 3 bases, and the junction held 3 bases outside the gene matches. This chain's CDR3 is CASSDREDTEAFF. CDR3 sequence (DNA): TGTGCCAGCAGTGACAGGGAAGACACTGAAGCTTTCTTT.